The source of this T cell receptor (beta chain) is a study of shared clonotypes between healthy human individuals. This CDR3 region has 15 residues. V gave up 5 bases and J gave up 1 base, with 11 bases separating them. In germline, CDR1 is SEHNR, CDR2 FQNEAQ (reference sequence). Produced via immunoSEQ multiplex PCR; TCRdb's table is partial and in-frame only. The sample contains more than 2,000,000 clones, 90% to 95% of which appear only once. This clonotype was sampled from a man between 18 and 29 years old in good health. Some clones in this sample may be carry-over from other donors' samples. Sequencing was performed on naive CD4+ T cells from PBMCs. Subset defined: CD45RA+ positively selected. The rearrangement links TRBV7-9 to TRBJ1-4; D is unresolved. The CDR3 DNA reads TGTGCCAGCAGCCCAATTGTGGTAACTAATGAAAAACTGTTTTTT. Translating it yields CASSPIVVTNEKLFF.